The T cell receptor beta chain described here comes from a study of PD-1 blockade in classical Hodgkin lymphoma. V was cut by 5 bases and J by 9 bases, with 8 bases left in between. The V gene's germline CDR1 is MNHNY and CDR2 SVGAGI (reference sequence). The CDR3 is 11 amino acids. Turning to this clone: Its antigen remains unidentified.

Overall study results and limits: Complete responders matched newly diagnosed patients in baseline diversity.

Exposure to brentuximab vedotin varied, and each patient had relapsed following autologous stem cell transplantation. TCRdb keeps only in-frame clones here, not all; method: immunoSEQ multiplex PCR. The sample carries 90,000 to 100,000 clones, roughly 79% recorded once. The sample consisted of peripheral blood mononuclear cells (PBMCs), taken before the second cycle of nivolumab. This sequence originates from a human donor with classical Hodgkin lymphoma. The chain couples TRBV6-6 to TRBJ2-1; D gene unclear. Written as DNA, the CDR3 is TGTGCCAGCAGTCAACCCGGTGAGCAGTTCTTC. Translating gives CASSQPGEQFF.